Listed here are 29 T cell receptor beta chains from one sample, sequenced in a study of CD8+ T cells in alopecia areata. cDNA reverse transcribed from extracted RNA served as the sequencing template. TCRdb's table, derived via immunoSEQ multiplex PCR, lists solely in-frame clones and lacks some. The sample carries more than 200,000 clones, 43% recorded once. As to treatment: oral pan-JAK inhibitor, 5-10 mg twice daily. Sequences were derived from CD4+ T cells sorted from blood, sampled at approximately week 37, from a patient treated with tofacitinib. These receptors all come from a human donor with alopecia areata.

The CDR3, as DNA: TGCAGCGGGGGCCCCGGTCAGCCCACAGATACGCAGTATTTT. This encodes CSGGPGQPTDTQYF. This chain links TRBV29-1 with TRBJ2-3; D perhaps matches TRBD1 (5 bases). The CDR3 has 14 amino acids. V shed 7 bases and J shed 2 bases, with 16 bases lying between them. Germline V gene lookup returns CDR1 SQVTM and CDR2 ANQGSEA.

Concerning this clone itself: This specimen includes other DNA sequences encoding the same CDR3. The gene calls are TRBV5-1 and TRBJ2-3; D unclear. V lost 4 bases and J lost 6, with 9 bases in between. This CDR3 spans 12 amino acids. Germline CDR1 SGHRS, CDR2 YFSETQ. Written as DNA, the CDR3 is TGCGCCAGCAGCCTGGTCGGGGATACGCAGTATTTT. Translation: CASSLVGDTQYF.

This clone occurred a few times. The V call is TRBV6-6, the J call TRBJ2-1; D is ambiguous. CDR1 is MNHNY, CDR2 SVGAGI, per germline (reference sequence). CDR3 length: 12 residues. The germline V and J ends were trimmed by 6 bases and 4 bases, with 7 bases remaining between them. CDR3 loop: CASRTYYNEQFF. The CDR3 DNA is TGTGCCAGCAGAACTTATTACAATGAGCAGTTCTTC.

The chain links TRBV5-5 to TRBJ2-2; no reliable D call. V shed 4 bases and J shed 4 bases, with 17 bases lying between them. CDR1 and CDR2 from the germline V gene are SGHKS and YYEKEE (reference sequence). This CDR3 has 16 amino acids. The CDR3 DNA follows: TGTGCCAGCAGCCACGGCGCCGGGCACCCCACCGGGGAGCTGTTTTTT. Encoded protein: CASSHGAGHPTGELFF.

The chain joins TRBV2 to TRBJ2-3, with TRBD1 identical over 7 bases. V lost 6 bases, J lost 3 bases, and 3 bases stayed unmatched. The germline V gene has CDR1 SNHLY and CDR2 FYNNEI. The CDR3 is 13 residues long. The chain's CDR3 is CASRLGQTDTQYF. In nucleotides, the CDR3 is TGTGCCAGCAGACTGGGACAGACAGATACGCAGTATTTT.

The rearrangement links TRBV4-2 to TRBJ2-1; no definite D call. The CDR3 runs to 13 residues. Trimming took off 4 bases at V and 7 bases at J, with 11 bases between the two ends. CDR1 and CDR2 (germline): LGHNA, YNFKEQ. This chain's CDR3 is CASSLAPTNEQFF. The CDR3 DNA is TGTGCCAGCAGCCTAGCACCTACGAATGAGCAGTTCTTC.

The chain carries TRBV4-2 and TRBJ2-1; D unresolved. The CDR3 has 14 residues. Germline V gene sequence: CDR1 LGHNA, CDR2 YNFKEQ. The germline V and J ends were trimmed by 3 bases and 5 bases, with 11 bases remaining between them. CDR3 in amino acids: CASSHVHRDNEQFF. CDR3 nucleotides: TGTGCCAGCAGCCATGTACACAGAGACAATGAGCAGTTCTTC.

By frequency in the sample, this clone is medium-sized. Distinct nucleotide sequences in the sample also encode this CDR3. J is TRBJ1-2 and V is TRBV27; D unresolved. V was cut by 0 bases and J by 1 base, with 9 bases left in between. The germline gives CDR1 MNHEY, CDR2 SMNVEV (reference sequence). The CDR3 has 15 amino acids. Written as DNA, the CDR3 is TGTGCCAGCAGTTTATCGCCCAGACTTAACTATGGCTACACCTTC. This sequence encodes CASSLSPRLNYGYTF.

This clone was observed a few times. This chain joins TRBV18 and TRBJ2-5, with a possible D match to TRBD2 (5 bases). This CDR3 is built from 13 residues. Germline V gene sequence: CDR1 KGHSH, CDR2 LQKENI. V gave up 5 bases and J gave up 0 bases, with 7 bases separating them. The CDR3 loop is CASSGGYQETQYF. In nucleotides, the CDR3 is TGTGCCAGCTCAGGCGGGTACCAAGAGACCCAGTACTTC.

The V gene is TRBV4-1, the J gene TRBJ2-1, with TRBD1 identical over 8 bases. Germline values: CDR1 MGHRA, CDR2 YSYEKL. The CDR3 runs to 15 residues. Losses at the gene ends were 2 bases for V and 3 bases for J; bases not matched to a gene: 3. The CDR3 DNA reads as TGCGCCAGCAGCCAAAACAGGGGGGACTACAATGAGCAGTTCTTC. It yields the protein CASSQNRGDYNEQFF.

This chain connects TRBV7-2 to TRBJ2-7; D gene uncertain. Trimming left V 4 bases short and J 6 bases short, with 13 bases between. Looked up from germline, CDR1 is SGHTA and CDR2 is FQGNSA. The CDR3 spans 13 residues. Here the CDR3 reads CASSSRPASEQYF. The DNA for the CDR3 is TGTGCCAGCAGCTCTAGACCAGCTAGCGAGCAGTACTTC.

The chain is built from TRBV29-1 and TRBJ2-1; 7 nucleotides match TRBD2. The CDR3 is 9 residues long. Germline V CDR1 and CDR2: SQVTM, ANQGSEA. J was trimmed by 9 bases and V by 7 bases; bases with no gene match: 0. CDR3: CSGGGEQFF. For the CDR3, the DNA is TGCAGCGGGGGGGGTGAGCAGTTCTTC.

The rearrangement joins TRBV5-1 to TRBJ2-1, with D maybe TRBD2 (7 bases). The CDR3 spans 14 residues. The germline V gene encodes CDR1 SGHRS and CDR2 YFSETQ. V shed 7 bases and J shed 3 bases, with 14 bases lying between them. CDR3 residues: CASRGRERYNEQFF. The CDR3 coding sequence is TGCGCCAGCCGGGGGCGGGAGCGCTACAATGAGCAGTTCTTC.

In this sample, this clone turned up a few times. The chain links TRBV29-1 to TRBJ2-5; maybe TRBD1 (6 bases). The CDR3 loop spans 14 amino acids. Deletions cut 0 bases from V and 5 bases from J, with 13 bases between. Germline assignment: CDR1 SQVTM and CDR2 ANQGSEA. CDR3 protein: CSVEESQGWETQYF. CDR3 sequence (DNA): TGCAGCGTTGAAGAAAGTCAGGGGTGGGAGACCCAGTACTTC.

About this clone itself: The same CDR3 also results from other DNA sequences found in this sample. Written as DNA, the CDR3 is TGCGCCAGCAGCTCACTCAACGAGCAGTACTTC. The encoded protein is CASSSLNEQYF. V gene TRBV5-1 combines with J gene TRBJ2-7; no clear D gene. The CDR3 runs 11 residues. CDR1 SGHRS and CDR2 YFSETQ come from the germline V gene. Trimming removed 3 bases at V and 5 bases at J, with 6 bases between.

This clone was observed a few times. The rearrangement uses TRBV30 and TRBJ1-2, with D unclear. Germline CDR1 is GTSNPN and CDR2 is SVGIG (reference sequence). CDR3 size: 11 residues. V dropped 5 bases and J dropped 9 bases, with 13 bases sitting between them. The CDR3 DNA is TGTGCCTGGCGGACGAGTACGAGCTACACCTTC. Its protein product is CAWRTSTSYTF.

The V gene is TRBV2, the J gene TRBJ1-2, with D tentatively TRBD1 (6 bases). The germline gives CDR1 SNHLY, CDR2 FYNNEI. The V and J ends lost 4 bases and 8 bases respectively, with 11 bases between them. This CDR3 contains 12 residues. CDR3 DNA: TGTGCCAGCAGTGCTTACCAGGGGGGCTACACCTTC. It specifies CASSAYQGGYTF. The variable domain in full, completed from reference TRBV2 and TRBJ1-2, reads EPEVTQTPSHQVTQMGQEVILRCVPISNHLYFYWYRQILGQKVEFLVSFYNNEISEKSEIFDDQFSVERPDGSNFTLKIRSTKLEDSAMYFCASSAYQGGYTFGSGTRLTVV.

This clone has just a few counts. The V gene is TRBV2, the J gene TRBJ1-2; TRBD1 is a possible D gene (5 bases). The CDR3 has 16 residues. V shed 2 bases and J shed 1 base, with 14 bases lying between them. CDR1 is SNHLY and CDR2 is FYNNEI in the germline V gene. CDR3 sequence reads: CASSEIGQGNNYGYTF. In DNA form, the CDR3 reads TGTGCCAGCAGTGAAATAGGGCAGGGAAATAACTATGGCTACACCTTC.

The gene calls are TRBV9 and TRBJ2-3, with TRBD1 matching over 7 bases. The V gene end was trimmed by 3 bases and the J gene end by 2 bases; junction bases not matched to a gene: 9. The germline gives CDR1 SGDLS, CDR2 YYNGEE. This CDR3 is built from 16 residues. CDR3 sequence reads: CASSEGARNPTDTQYF. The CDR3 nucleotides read TGTGCCAGCAGCGAGGGGGCCAGAAACCCCACAGATACGCAGTATTTT. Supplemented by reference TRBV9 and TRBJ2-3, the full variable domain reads DSGVTQTPKHLITATGQRVTLRCSPRSGDLSVYWYQQSLDQGLQFLIQYYNGEERAKGNILERFSAQQFPDLHSELNLSSLELGDSALYFCASSEGARNPTDTQYFGPGTRLTVL.

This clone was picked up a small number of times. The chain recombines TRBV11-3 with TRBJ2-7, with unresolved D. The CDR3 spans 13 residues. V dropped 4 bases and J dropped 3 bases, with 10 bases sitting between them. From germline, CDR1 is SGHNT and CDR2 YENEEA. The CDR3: CASSYGPGYEQYF. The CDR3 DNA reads TGTGCCAGCAGCTATGGACCAGGCTACGAGCAGTACTTC.

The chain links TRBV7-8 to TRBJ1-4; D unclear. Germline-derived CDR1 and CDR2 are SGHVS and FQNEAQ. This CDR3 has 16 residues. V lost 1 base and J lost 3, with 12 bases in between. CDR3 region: CASSLDRVKANEKLFF. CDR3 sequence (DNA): TGTGCCAGCAGCTTAGATCGGGTTAAGGCTAATGAAAAACTGTTTTTT.

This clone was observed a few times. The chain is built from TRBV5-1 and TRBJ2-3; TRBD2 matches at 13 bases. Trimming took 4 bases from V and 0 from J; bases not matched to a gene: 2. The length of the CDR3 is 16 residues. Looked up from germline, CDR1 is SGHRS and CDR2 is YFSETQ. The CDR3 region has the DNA TGCGCCAGCAGCAAACTAGCGGGAGGGAGCACAGATACGCAGTATTTT. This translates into CASSKLAGGSTDTQYF. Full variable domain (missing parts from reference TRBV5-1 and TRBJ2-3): KAGVTQTPRYLIKTRGQQVTLSCSPISGHRSVSWYQQTPGQGLQFLFEYFSETQRNKGNFPGRFSGRQFSNSRSEMNVSTLELGDSALYLCASSKLAGGSTDTQYFGPGTRLTVL.

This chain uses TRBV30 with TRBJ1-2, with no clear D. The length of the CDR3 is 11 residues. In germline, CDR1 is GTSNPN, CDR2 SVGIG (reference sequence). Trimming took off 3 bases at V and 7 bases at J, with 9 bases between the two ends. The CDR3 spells CAWRSRGGYTF. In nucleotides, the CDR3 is TGTGCCTGGAGATCGAGAGGTGGCTACACCTTC.

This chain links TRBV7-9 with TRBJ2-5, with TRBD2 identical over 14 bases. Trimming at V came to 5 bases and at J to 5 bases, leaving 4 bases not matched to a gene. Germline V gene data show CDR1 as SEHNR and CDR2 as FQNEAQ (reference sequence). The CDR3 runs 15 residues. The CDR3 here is CASSGLAGGEETQYF. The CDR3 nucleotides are TGTGCCAGCAGCGGACTAGCGGGGGGAGAGGAGACCCAGTACTTC.

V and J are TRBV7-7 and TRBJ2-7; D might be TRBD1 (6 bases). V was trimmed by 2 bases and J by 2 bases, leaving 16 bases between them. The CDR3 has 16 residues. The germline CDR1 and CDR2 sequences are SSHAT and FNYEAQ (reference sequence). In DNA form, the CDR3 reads TGTGCCAGCAGCTTAAACGTCCGGGACATTACCTACGAGCAGTACTTC. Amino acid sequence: CASSLNVRDITYEQYF.

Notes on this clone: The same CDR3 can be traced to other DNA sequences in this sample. The chain's CDR3 is CASSLSPRYNYGYTF. Written as DNA, the CDR3 is TGTGCCAGCAGTTTATCTCCACGTTATAACTATGGCTACACCTTC. The chain combines TRBV28 with TRBJ1-2, with D uncertain. Per the germline V gene, CDR1 is MDHEN and CDR2 is SYDVKM. Trimming shortened V by 1 base and J by 1 base, and 10 bases separated the two germline ends. The CDR3 length is 15 residues.

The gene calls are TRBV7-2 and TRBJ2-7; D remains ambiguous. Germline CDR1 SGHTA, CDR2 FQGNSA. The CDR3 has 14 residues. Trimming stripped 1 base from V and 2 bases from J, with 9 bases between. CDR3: CASSLGQVTYEQYF. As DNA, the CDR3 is TGTGCCAGCAGCTTAGGGCAGGTAACCTACGAGCAGTACTTC. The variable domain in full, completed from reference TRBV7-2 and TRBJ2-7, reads GAGVSQSPSNKVTEKGKDVELRCDPISGHTALYWYRQSLGQGLEFLIYFQGNSAPDKSGLPSDRFSAERTGGSVSTLTIQRTQQEDSAVYLCASSLGQVTYEQYFGPGTRLTVT.

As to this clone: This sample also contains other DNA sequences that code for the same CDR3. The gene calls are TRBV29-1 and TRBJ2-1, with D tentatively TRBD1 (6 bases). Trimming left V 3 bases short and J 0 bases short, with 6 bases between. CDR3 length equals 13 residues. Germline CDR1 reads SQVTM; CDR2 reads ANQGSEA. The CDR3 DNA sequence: TGCAGCGTTGACAGGGGCTCCTACAATGAGCAGTTCTTC. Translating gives CSVDRGSYNEQFF.

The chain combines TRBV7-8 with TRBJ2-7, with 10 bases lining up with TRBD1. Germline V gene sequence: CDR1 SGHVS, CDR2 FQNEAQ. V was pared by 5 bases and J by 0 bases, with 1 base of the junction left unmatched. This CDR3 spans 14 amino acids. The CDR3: CASSRTGGSYEQYF. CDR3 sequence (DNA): TGTGCCAGCAGCCGGACAGGGGGCTCCTACGAGCAGTACTTC.